Listed below are T cell receptor beta chains from one sample, sequenced in a study of blood T cell repertoires in COVID-19. Method: immunoSEQ multiplex PCR; TCRdb's copy keeps in-frame clones and lacks some. The sample has fewer than 500,000 clones, over 85% seen once; the top ten hold more than 0.7%. Material for sequencing was peripheral blood. The receptor source for this set is a man younger than 35 with COVID-19, enrolled during active disease. The CDR3 runs from the conserved cysteine through the conserved F or W. D genes are given only for firm matches. The size entry is marked missing in some rows and otherwise reads once, few, many or a size class.

-,14,TRBJ1-1,TRBV7-9,once,TGTGCCAGCAGCTTAGTACAGGCGAACACTGAAGCTTTCTTT,CASSLVQANTEAFF
TRBD1,15,TRBJ1-6,TRBV9,-,TGTGCCAGCAGCCTGACAGGGGAAGTTCGTTCACCCCTCCACTTT,CASSLTGEVRSPLHF
TRBD1,14,TRBJ1-5,TRBV7-2,-,TGTGCCAGCAGCTCCGGGACAGGGACTCAGCCCCAGCATTTT,CASSSGTGTQPQHF
-,18,TRBJ2-2,TRBV9,-,TGTGCCAGCAGCCCAGACAGGACTAGATTCGGGGGGACCGGGGAGCTGTTTTTT,CASSPDRTRFGGTGELFF
TRBD1,16,TRBJ2-5,TRBV27,-,TGTGCCAGCAGTCCTCGCCAGGACAGGTTCGGGGAGACCCAGTACTTC,CASSPRQDRFGETQYF
TRBD2,15,TRBJ2-1,TRBV6-5,-,TGTGCCAGCACCGCTTCGACTAGCGGGCGCAATGAGCAGTTCTTC,CASTASTSGRNEQFF
-,12,TRBJ2-7,TRBV15,-,TGTGCCACCAGCCGGCACAGGGCCGAGCAGTACTTC,CATSRHRAEQYF
-,14,TRBJ2-2,TRBV2,-,TGTGCCAGCAGTGAACAGGGGTCCACCGGGGAGCTGTTTTTT,CASSEQGSTGELFF
-,12,TRBJ2-7,TRBV5-4,-,TGTGCCAGCAGCGTACAGGGTCAGGAGCAGTACTTC,CASSVQGQEQYF
TRBD1,14,TRBJ2-7,TRBV6-5,-,TGTGCCAGCACACCGGGACAGGGATTCAACGAGCAGTACTTC,CASTPGQGFNEQYF
-,15,TRBJ1-5,TRBV2,-,TGTGCCAGCAGCCCCCGGACAAATAGCAATCAGCCCCAGCATTTT,CASSPRTNSNQPQHF
TRBD1,15,TRBJ2-7,TRBV14,-,TGTGCCAGCAGCCGGGGACAGGGGCTCTCCTACGAGCAGTACTTC,CASSRGQGLSYEQYF
TRBD2,16,TRBJ2-2,TRBV4-2,-,TGTGCCAGCAGCCCCCAGGGCGGGGGAGGAACCGGGGAGCTGTTTTTT,CASSPQGGGGTGELFF
-,13,TRBJ1-1,TRBV27,-,TGTGCCAGCAGTTTATCGGTGGGTTTCGGGGCTTTCTTT,CASSLSVGFGAFF
-,12,TRBJ1-5,TRBV19,-,TGTGCCAGTAATGAGAGCAATCAGCCCCAGCATTTT,CASNESNQPQHF
-,14,TRBJ2-3,TRBV19,-,TGTGCCAGTAGTATAGATATTGGGCCAGATACGCAGTATTTT,CASSIDIGPDTQYF
TRBD1,16,TRBJ2-5,TRBV19,-,TGTGCCAGTAGTATAGGCGCAGGGGGTCGCCAAGAGACCCAGTACTTC,CASSIGAGGRQETQYF
-,16,TRBJ1-5,TRBV27,-,TGTGCCAGCAGTTTAGCGTTCGACAGGCTGAATCAGCCCCAGCATTTT,CASSLAFDRLNQPQHF
TRBD2,18,TRBJ2-2,TRBV9,-,TGTGCCAGCCAGAAGGGGCTAGCGGGGGGGCCAAGCACCGGGGAGCTGTTTTTT,CASQKGLAGGPSTGELFF
TRBD1,14,TRBJ2-7,TRBV19,-,TGTGCCAGTAGTATTATCCAGGGGGCATACGAGCAGTACTTC,CASSIIQGAYEQYF
TRBD1,16,TRBJ1-6,TRBV7-2,-,TGTGCCAGCAGCTGGTCAGGGGGCTCCTATAATTCACCCCTCCACTTT,CASSWSGGSYNSPLHF
-,15,TRBJ2-3,TRBV13,-,TGTGCCAGCAGCCACAGGGCCCCCCCCACAGATACGCAGTATTTT,CASSHRAPPTDTQYF
-,15,TRBJ2-1,TRBV9,-,TGTGCCAGCAGCACCACTAGCCAAAGCCACAATGAGCAGTTCTTC,CASSTTSQSHNEQFF
TRBD1,11,TRBJ1-2,TRBV20-1,-,TGCAGTGCTTTTGACAGGGAAGGCTACACCTTC,CSAFDREGYTF
-,17,TRBJ2-2,TRBV19,few,TGTGCCAGTAGTCCCGGTCCTGCGGGTGGTAACACCGGGGAGCTGTTTTTT,CASSPGPAGGNTGELFF
-,16,TRBJ2-1,TRBV21-1,-,TGTGCCAGCAGAGTTAGCGGGACCTCAAAGGGCAATGAGCAGTTCTTC,CASRVSGTSKGNEQFF
TRBD1,18,TRBJ2-2,TRBV7-9,once,TGTGCCAGCAGCCCAAGAAAAGCCACCGGGACAGGGGCTGGGGAGCTGTTTTTT,CASSPRKATGTGAGELFF
TRBD1,13,TRBJ1-5,TRBV12-3/TRBV12-4,few,TGTGCCAGCAGACAGGGGGCTGGTCAGCCCCAGCATTTT,CASRQGAGQPQHF
-,15,TRBJ1-6,TRBV6-5,-,TGTGCCAGCAGTCAGGAACAGGGAATGGATTCACCCCTCCACTTT,CASSQEQGMDSPLHF
TRBD2,16,TRBJ2-7,TRBV3-1/TRBV3-2,-,TGTGCCAGCAGCTCTGCCTCTAGCGGGAGGGTCTACGAGCAGTACTTC,CASSSASSGRVYEQYF
TRBD1,16,TRBJ1-1,TRBV9,-,TGTGCCAGCAGCCTTCCCGGGACAGGGATCAACACTGAAGCTTTCTTT,CASSLPGTGINTEAFF
TRBD1,14,TRBJ1-3,TRBV5-1,-,TGCGCCAGCAGCCCAGGGACAGATGGAAACACCATATATTTT,CASSPGTDGNTIYF
-,13,TRBJ1-5,TRBV2,few,TGTGCCAGCAATCGGGTCAGCAATCAGCCCCAGCATTTT,CASNRVSNQPQHF
TRBD1,13,TRBJ1-1,TRBV3-1/TRBV3-2,-,TGTGCCAGCAGCCAAGTGGGGACAGGGTGGGCTTTCTTT,CASSQVGTGWAFF